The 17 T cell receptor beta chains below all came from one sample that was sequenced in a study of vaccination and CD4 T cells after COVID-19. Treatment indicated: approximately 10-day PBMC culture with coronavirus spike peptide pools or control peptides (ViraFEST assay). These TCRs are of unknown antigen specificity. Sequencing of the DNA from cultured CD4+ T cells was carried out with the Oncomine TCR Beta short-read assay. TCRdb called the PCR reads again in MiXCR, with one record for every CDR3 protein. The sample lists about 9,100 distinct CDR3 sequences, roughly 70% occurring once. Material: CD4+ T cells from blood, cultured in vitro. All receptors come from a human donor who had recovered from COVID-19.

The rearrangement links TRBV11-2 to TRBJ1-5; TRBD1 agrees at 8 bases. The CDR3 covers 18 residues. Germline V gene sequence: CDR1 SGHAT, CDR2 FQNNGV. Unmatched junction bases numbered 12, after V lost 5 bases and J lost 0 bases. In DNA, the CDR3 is TGTGCCAGCAGCCCACGCGTGGACAGGGTAAATAGCAATCAGCCCCAGCATTTT. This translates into CASSPRVDRVNSNQPQHF.

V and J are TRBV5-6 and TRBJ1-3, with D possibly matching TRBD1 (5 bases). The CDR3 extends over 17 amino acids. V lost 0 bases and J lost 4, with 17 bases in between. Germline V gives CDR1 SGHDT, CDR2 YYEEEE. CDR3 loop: CASSLGRQREEGNTIYF. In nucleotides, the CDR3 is TGTGCCAGCAGCTTGGGCAGACAGCGGGAAGAGGGAAACACCATATATTTT.

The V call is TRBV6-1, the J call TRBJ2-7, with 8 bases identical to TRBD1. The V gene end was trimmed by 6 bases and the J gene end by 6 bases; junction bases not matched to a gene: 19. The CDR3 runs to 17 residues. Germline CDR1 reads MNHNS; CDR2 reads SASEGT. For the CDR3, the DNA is TGTGCCAGCAGGGCGGGACAGGTAGGGGGTGGGGCTGCCGAGCAGTACTTC. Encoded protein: CASRAGQVGGGAAEQYF.

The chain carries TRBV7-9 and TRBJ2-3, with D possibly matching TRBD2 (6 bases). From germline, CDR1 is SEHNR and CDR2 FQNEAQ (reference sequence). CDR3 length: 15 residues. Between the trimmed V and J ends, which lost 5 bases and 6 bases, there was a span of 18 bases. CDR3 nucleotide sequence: TGTGCCAGCAGCCTAGGGACTCCTCGGTCGGATACGCAGTATTTT. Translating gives CASSLGTPRSDTQYF.

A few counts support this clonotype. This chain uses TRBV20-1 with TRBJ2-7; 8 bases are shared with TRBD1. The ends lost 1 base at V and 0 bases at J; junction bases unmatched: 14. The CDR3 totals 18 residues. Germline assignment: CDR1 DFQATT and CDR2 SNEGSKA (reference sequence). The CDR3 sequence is CSARAGQGGGRSSYEQYF. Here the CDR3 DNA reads TGCAGTGCTAGAGCCGGACAGGGAGGAGGTCGGAGCTCCTACGAGCAGTACTTC.

The CDR3 DNA reads as TGTGCCAGCAGTTTACGGGGGGTAAACACTGAAGCTTTCTTT. Encoded protein: CASSLRGVNTEAFF. The rearrangement links TRBV27 to TRBJ1-1, with a possible D match to TRBD1 (5 bases). Trimming removed 2 bases from V and 2 bases from J, with 9 bases in between. From germline, CDR1 is MNHEY and CDR2 SMNVEV (reference sequence). The CDR3 has 14 amino acids.

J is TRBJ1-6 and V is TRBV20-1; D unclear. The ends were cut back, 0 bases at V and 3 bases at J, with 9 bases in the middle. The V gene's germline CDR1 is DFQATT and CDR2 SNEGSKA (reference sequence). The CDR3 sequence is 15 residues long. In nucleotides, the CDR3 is TGCAGTGCTAGAGATGGCAGCCGCTATAATTCACCCCTCCACTTT. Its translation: CSARDGSRYNSPLHF.

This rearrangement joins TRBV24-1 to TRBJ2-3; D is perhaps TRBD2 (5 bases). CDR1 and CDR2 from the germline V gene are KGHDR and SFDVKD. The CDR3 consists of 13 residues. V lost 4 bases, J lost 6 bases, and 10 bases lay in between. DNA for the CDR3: TGTGCCACCAGTGACGCGGGCATCGATACGCAGTATTTT. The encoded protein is CATSDAGIDTQYF.

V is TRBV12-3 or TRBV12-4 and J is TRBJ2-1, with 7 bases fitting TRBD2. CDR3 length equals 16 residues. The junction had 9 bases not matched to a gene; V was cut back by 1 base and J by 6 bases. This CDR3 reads CASSLGGRGGSNEQFF. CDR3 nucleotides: TGTGCCAGCAGTTTAGGGGGTCGGGGAGGGAGCAATGAGCAGTTCTTC.

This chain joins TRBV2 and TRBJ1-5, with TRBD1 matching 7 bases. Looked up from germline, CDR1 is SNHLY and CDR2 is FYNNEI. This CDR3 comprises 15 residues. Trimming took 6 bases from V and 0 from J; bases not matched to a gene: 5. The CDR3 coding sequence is TGTGCCAGCAGGGACAGGACAGGTAGCAATCAGCCCCAGCATTTT. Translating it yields CASRDRTGSNQPQHF.

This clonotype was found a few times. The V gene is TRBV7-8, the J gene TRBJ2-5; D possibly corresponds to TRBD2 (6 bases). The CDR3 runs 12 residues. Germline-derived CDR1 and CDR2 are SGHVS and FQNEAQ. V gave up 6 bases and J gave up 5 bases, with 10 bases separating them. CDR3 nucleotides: TGTGCCAGCAGTCGGGGGTGGGAGACCCAGTACTTC. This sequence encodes CASSRGWETQYF.

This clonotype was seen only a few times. The CDR3 spells CSARAGTGEDTQYF. The CDR3 DNA reads TGCAGTGCTAGAGCTGGGACAGGGGAAGATACGCAGTATTTT. V gene TRBV20-1 combines with J gene TRBJ2-3; 10 bases match TRBD1. CDR3 length equals 14 residues. CDR1 and CDR2 (germline): DFQATT, SNEGSKA (reference sequence). The V and J ends lost 1 base and 5 bases, in that order; junction bases with no gene match: 3.

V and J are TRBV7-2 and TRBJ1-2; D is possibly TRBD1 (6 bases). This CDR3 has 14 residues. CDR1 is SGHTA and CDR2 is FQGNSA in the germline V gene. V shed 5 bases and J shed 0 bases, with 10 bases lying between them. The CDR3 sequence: CASSLGGANYGYTF. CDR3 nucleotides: TGTGCCAGCAGCCTAGGGGGTGCTAACTATGGCTACACCTTC.

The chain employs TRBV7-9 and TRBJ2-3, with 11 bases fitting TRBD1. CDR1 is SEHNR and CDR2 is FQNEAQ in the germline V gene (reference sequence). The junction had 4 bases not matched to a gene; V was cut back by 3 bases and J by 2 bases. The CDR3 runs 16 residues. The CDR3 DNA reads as TGTGCCAGCAGCTTGGACAGGGGGCCTGACACAGATACGCAGTATTTT. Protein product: CASSLDRGPDTDTQYF.

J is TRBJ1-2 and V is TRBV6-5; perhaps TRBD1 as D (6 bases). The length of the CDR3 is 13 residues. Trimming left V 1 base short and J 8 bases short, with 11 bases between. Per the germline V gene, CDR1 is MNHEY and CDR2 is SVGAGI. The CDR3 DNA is TGTGCCAGCAGTTACTACCTGGACAGAGGCTACACCTTC. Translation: CASSYYLDRGYTF.

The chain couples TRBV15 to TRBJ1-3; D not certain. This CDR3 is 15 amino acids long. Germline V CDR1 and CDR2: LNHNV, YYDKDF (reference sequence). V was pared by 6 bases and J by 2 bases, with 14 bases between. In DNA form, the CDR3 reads TGTGCCACCAGAGGAAGGGAATCGGCTGGAAACACCATATATTTT. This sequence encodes CATRGRESAGNTIYF.

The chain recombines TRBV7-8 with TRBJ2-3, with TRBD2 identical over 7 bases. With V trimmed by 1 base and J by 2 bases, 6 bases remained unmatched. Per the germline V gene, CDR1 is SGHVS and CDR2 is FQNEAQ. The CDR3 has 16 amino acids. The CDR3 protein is CASSLGTSRDTDTQYF. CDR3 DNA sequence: TGTGCCAGCAGCTTAGGGACTAGTAGGGACACAGATACGCAGTATTTT. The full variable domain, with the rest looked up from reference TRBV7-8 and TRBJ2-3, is GAGVSQSPRYKVAKRGQDVALRCDPISGHVSLFWYQQALGQGPEFLTYFQNEAQLDKSGLPSDRFFAERPEGSVSTLKIQRTQQEDSAVYLCASSLGTSRDTDTQYFGPGTRLTVL.